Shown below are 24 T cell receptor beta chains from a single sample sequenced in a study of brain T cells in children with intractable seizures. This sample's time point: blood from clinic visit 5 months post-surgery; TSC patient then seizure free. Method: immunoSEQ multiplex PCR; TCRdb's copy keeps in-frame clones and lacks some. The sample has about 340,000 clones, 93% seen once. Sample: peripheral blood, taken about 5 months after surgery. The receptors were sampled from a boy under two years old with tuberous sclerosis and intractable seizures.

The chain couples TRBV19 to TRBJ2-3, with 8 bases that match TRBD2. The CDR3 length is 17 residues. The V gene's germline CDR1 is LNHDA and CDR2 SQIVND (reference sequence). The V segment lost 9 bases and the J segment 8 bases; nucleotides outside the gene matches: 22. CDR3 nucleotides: TGTGCCAGCTCAATCACATCGGGACTACCCGCGGGGGGTACGCAGTATTTT. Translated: CASSITSGLPAGGTQYF.

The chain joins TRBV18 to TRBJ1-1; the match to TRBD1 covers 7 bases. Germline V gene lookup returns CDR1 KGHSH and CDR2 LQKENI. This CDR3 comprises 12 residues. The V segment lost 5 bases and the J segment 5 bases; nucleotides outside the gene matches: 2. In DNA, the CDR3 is TGTGCCAGCTCATTGGACAGGACTGAAGCTTTCTTT. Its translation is CASSLDRTEAFF.

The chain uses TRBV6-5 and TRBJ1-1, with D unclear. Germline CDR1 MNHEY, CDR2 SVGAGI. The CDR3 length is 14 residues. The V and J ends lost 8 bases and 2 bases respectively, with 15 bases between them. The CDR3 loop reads CASGPLKGNTEAFF. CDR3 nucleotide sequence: TGTGCCAGCGGCCCCCTAAAGGGTAACACTGAAGCTTTCTTT.

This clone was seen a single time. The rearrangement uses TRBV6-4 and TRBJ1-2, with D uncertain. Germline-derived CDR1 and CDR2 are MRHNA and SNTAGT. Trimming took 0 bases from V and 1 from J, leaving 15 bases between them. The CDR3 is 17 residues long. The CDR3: CASSDSRRHSFNYGYTF. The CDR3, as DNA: TGTGCCAGCAGTGACTCGAGGAGACACAGTTTTAACTATGGCTACACCTTC.

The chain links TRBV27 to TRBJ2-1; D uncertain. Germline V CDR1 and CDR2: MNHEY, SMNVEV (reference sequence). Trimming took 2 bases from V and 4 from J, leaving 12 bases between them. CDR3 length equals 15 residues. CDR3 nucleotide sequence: TGTGCCAGCAGTTTAAGTGGGCCAGCTTACAATGAGCAGTTCTTC. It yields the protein CASSLSGPAYNEQFF.

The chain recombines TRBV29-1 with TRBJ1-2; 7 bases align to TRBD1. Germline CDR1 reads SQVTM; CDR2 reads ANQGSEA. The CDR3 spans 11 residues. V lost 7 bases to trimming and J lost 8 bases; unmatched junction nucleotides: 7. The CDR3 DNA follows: TGCAGCGGAAGACAGGGTGACGGCTACACCTTC. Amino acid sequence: CSGRQGDGYTF.

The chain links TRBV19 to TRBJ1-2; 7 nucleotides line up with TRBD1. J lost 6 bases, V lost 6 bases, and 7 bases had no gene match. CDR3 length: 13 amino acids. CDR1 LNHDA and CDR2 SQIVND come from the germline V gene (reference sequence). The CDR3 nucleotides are TGTGCCAGTAGCGATTGGGACAGTGATGGCTACACCTTC. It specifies CASSDWDSDGYTF. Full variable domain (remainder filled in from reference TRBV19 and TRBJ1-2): DGGITQSPKYLFRKEGQNVTLSCEQNLNHDAMYWYRQDPGQGLRLIYYSQIVNDFQKGDIAEGYSVSREKKESFPLTVTSAQKNPTAFYLCASSDWDSDGYTFGSGTRLTVV.

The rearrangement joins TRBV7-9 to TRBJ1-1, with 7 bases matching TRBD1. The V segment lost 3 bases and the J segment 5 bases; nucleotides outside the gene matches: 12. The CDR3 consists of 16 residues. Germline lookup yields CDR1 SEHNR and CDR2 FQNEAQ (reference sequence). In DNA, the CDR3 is TGTGCCAGCAGCTTCCCTATAGGGACAGCCGTGACTGAAGCTTTCTTT. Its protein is CASSFPIGTAVTEAFF.

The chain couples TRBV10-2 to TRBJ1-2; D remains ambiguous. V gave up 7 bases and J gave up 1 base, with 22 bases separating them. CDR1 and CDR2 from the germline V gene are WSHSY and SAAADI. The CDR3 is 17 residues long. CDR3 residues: CASMTSREGILNYGYTF. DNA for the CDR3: TGCGCCAGCATGACCTCGCGTGAGGGAATTCTTAACTATGGCTACACCTTC.

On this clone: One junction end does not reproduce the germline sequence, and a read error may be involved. CDR3 in amino acids: CASSYWTGGHEQYF. CDR3 nucleotides: TGTGCCAGCAGCTACTGGACAGGGGGCCACGAGCAGTACTTC. The chain links TRBV6-2 or TRBV6-3 to TRBJ2-7, with 11 bases matching TRBD1. There are 14 residues in the CDR3. The germline V gene encodes CDR1 MNHEY and CDR2 SVGEGT.

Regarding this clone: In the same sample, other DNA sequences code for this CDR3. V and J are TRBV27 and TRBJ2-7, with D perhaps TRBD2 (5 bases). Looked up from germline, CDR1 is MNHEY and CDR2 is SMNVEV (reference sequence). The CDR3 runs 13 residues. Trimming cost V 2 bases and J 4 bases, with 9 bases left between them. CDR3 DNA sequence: TGTGCCAGCAGTTTAAGCGCGGGTTACGAGCAGTACTTC. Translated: CASSLSAGYEQYF.

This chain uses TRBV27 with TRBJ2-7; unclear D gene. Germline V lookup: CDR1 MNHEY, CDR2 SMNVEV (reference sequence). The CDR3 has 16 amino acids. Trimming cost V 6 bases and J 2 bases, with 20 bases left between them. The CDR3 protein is CASRPRLQPQPYEQYF. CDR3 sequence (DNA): TGTGCCAGCAGACCAAGACTCCAACCCCAGCCCTACGAGCAGTACTTC.

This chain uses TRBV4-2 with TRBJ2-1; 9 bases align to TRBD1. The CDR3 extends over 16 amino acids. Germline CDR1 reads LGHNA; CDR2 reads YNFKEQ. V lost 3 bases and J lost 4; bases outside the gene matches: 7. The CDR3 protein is CASSQTGGGEYNEQFF. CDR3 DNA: TGTGCCAGCAGCCAGACAGGGGGAGGGGAGTACAATGAGCAGTTCTTC.

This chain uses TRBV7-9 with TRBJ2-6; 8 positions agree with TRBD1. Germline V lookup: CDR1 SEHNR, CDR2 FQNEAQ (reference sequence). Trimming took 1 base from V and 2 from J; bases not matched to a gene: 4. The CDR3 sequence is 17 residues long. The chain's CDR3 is CASSLGPGGAGANVLTF. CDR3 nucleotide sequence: TGTGCCAGCAGCTTAGGTCCAGGGGGCGCTGGGGCCAACGTCCTGACTTTC.

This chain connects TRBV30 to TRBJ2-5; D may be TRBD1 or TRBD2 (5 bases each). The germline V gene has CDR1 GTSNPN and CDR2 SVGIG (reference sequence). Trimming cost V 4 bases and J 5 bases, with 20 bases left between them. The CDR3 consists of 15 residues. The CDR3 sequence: CAWNLGTSEGETQYF. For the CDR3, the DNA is TGTGCCTGGAATCTGGGGACCTCCGAGGGGGAGACCCAGTACTTC.

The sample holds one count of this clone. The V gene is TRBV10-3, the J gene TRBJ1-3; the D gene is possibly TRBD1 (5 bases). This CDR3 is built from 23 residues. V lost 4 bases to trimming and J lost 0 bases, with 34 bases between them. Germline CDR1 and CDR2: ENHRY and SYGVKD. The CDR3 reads CAISAHKGIPNPATPSSGNTIYF. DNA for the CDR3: TGTGCCATCAGTGCACATAAGGGGATTCCCAATCCGGCAACTCCGAGCTCTGGAAACACCATATATTTT.

The CDR3 region has the DNA TGTGCCACACTCAACGCCATCACCGGGACTGGTAGCTCCGGGGAGCTGTTTTTT. Protein product: CATLNAITGTGSSGELFF. V usage is TRBV10-3 and J usage is TRBJ2-2, with a possible D match to TRBD2 (6 bases). CDR1 is ENHRY, CDR2 SYGVKD, per germline. The CDR3 extends over 18 amino acids. V was cut by 10 bases and J by 6 bases, with 30 bases left in between.

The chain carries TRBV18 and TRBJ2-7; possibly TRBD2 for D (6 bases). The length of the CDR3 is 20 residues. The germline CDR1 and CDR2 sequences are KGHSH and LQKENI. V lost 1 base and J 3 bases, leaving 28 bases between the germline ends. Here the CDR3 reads CASSPRRPSGSEEGFYEQYF. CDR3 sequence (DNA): TGTGCCAGCTCACCACGGCGCCCGTCAGGGTCGGAGGAGGGCTTCTACGAGCAGTACTTC.

The CDR3 is CASSEIGTGTYGYTF. CDR3 DNA: TGTGCCAGCAGTGAAATCGGGACAGGGACCTATGGCTACACCTTC. The genes are TRBV6-1 and TRBJ1-2, with 9 bases identical to TRBD1. There are 15 residues in the CDR3. The germline gives CDR1 MNHNS, CDR2 SASEGT. The junction had 5 bases not matched to a gene; V was cut back by 2 bases and J by 4 bases.

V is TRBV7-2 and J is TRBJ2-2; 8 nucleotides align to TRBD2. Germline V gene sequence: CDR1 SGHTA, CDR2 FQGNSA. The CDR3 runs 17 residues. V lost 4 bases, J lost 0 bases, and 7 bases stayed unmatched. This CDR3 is CASSSLSGGTNTGELFF. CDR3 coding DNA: TGTGCCAGCAGCTCCCTTTCGGGAGGGACGAACACCGGGGAGCTGTTTTTT.

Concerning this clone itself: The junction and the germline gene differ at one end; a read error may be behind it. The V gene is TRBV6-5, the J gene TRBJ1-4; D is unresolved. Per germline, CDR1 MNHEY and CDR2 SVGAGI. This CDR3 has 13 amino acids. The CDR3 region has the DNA TGTGCCAGCATTGGTGACGGGGTGAGAAAAACTGTTTTT. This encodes CASIGDGVRKTVF.

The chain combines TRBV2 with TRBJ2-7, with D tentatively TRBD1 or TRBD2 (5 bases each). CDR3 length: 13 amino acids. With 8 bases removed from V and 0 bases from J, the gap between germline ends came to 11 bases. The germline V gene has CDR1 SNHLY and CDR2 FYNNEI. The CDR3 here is CASRVGGSYEQYF. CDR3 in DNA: TGTGCCAGCCGAGTTGGGGGCTCCTACGAGCAGTACTTC.

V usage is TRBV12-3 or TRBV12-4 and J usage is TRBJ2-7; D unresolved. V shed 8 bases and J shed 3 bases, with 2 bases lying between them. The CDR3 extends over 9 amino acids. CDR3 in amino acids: CASHYEQYF. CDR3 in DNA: TGTGCCAGCCACTACGAGCAGTACTTC.

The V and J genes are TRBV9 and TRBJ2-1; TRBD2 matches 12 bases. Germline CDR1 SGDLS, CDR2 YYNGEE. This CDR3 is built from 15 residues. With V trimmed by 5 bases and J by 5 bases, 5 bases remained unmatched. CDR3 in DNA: TGTGCCAGCAGTCCTAGCGGGAGGGCGAACAATGAGCAGTTCTTC. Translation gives CASSPSGRANNEQFF.